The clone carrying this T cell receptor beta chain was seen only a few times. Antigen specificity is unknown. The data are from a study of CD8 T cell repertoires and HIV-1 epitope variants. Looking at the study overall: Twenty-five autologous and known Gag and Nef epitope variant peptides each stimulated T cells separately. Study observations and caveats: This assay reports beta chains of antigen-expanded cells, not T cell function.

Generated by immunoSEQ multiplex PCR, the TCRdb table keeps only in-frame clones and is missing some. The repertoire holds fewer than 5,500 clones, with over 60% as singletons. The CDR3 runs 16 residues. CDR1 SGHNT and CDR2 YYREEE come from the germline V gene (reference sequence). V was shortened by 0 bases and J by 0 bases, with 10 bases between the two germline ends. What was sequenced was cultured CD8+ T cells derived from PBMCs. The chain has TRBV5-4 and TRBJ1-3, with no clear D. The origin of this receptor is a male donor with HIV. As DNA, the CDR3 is TGTGCCAGCAGCTTGGGAGTGAGCGGCTCTGGAAACACCATATATTTT. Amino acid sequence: CASSLGVSGSGNTIYF.